Each of the 7 T cell receptor beta chains below was sequenced from the same sample in a study of T cell responses to AZD1222 COVID-19 vaccine. Data came from immunoSEQ multiplex PCR; TCRdb stores just in-frame clones and leaves some out. The sample lists about 150,000 clones, about 95% seen once, with around 1.3% in the top ten. Specimen: peripheral blood, collected on day 0 of AZD1222 vaccination. The receptors were sampled from an adult in good health.

V usage is TRBV28 and J usage is TRBJ2-3, with D possibly TRBD2 on 7 matching bases. CDR3 length equals 16 residues. CDR1 and CDR2 (germline): MDHEN, SYDVKM. Trimming took 8 bases from V and 0 from J, leaving 18 bases between them. The CDR3 spells CASPSGTKISTDTQYF. In DNA, the CDR3 is TGTGCCAGCCCCAGCGGGACAAAAATTAGCACAGATACGCAGTATTTT.

The CDR3 protein is CARSLLGGEITDTQYF. In nucleotides, the CDR3 is TGTGCCAGAAGCTTGTTGGGCGGAGAAATCACAGATACGCAGTATTTT. The chain has TRBV5-3 and TRBJ2-3; D is unclear. TRBV5-3 is given ORF status, its function remaining uncertain. V lost 1 base and J lost 2, with 14 bases in between. The CDR3 totals 16 residues.

The CDR3 sequence: CASSFLPSGGQETQYF. DNA of the CDR3: TGTGCCAGCAGCTTCTTGCCTAGCGGGGGGCAAGAGACCCAGTACTTC. The gene calls are TRBV7-7 and TRBJ2-5; TRBD2 agrees at 11 bases. Germline V gives CDR1 SSHAT, CDR2 FNYEAQ (reference sequence). Trimming took 3 bases from V and 2 from J; bases not matched to a gene: 5. CDR3 length: 16 amino acids.

The chain employs TRBV7-9 and TRBJ1-1, with 9 bases identical to TRBD1. This CDR3 comprises 15 residues. The V and J ends lost 5 bases and 4 bases, in that order; junction bases with no gene match: 8. Germline CDR1 and CDR2: SEHNR and FQNEAQ (reference sequence). In DNA form, the CDR3 reads TGTGCCAGCAGCCGCCGGGGACAGGGTTTCACTGAAGCTTTCTTT. Translating gives CASSRRGQGFTEAFF.

The CDR3: CASSLDGRFNEQFF. CDR3 nucleotides: TGTGCCAGCAGCTTAGACGGGAGATTTAATGAGCAGTTCTTC. The chain links TRBV7-3 to TRBJ2-1; D perhaps matches TRBD2 (6 bases). The CDR3 is made up of 14 amino acids. The germline V and J ends were trimmed by 2 bases and 7 bases, with 12 bases remaining between them. Germline CDR1 and CDR2: SGHTA and FQGTGA.

This rearrangement joins TRBV5-6 to TRBJ1-1; TRBD1 agrees at 9 bases. V lost 2 bases to trimming and J lost 4 bases; unmatched junction nucleotides: 9. Germline V gene lookup returns CDR1 SGHDT and CDR2 YYEEEE. The CDR3 spans 16 residues. The CDR3 loop reads CASSFDRGGSPTEAFF. The CDR3 DNA reads as TGTGCCAGCAGCTTCGACAGGGGGGGATCCCCCACTGAAGCTTTCTTT.

The gene calls are TRBV28 and TRBJ1-2; perhaps TRBD1 as D (6 bases). CDR1 and CDR2 (germline): MDHEN, SYDVKM. CDR3 length: 13 amino acids. Trimming took 5 bases from V and 4 from J, leaving 11 bases between them. CDR3 amino acids: CASSQKGGYGYTF. DNA for the CDR3: TGTGCCAGCAGTCAAAAAGGGGGCTATGGCTACACCTTC.